This T cell receptor (beta chain) was profiled in a study of cytomegalovirus exposure and HLA in healthy donors. The primer mix had 60 Vbeta and 13 Jbeta primers. Here immunoSEQ multiplex PCR was the method, and the copy in TCRdb shows in-frame clones only, minus some. This sample has just over 200,000 clones, with approximately 70% found just once. About this clone itself: Its antigen is undetermined.

Study-level results: Clonal expansion, a later analysis showed, was greater in HLA-associated TCR beta chains than in equally common others. More than 15,000 TCR beta sequences were associated with HLA alleles at 0.05 false discovery rate in a later analysis.

The V end lost 5 bases, the J end lost 0 bases, and 10 bases lay between the germline ends. The CDR3 has 14 residues. Germline CDR1 and CDR2: SGHVS and FQNEAQ. Sequencing was performed on PBMCs. The sequence came from a man aged 40-55 years in good health and CMV-seropositive. This sequence joins TRBV7-8 and TRBJ1-1, with D uncertain. CDR3 residues: CASSPGIMNTEAFF. The CDR3, as DNA: TGTGCCAGCAGCCCAGGAATAATGAACACTGAAGCTTTCTTT. Combining the CDR3 with reference TRBV7-8 and TRBJ1-1 gives the whole variable domain GAGVSQSPRYKVAKRGQDVALRCDPISGHVSLFWYQQALGQGPEFLTYFQNEAQLDKSGLPSDRFFAERPEGSVSTLKIQRTQQEDSAVYLCASSPGIMNTEAFFGQGTRLTVV.